The clone carrying this T cell receptor beta chain was seen a handful of times. At one end the junction does not follow the germline gene, possibly because of a read error. This entry is derived from a study of blood T cell repertoires in COVID-19. As for the study in general: Specimens from acute and convalescent COVID-19 originated in the United States, Italy and Spain. Sources were T cells, B-cell-depleted T cells, or PBMCs; the material itself was cDNA or gDNA.

Libraries were prepared by immunoSEQ multiplex PCR; TCRdb keeps only in-frame clonotypes and omits some of them. The sample lists under 150,000 clones, 75% to 85% occurring once. The CDR3 runs 15 residues. Germline lookup yields CDR1 SGHNT and CDR2 YYREEE (reference sequence). What was sequenced was peripheral blood. The TCR sequence derives from a human donor with acute or convalescent COVID-19. The donor label of this sample is uncertain. The rearrangement uses TRBV5-4 and TRBJ2-1; D is perhaps TRBD2 (6 bases). The CDR3 DNA reads as TGTGCCAACAGCTTATGGGGGGAAAAGAGAAATGAGCAGTTCTTC. Translating gives CANSLWGEKRNEQFF.